The 20 T cell receptor beta chains below come from one sample, sequenced in a study of shared clonotypes between healthy human individuals. CD45RO negativity and positive selection for CCR7 defined naive CD8 cells, a population that excluded terminally differentiated effector memory CD45RA+ cells. The assay was immunoSEQ multiplex PCR, and TCRdb's table has in-frame clones only and misses some. Among roughly 2,000,000 clones listed, 93% were seen once. Sequencing was done on a sample of naive CD8+ T cells from PBMCs. These receptor sequences come from a man between 18 and 29 years old in good health. Some clones in this sample may be carry-over from other donors' samples.

V and J are TRBV7-8 and TRBJ2-1; TRBD2 matches 16 bases. The J segment lost 1 base and the V segment lost 5 bases, leaving 11 bases of the junction unmatched. The germline gives CDR1 SGHVS, CDR2 FQNEAQ. The CDR3 runs 20 residues. In nucleotides, the CDR3 is TGTGCCAGCAGCCCCCCTCCGGGACTAGCGGGAGGGCCTTCCTACAATGAGCAGTTCTTC. This translates into CASSPPPGLAGGPSYNEQFF. The complete variable domain, with remaining parts taken from reference TRBV7-8 and TRBJ2-1, reads GAGVSQSPRYKVAKRGQDVALRCDPISGHVSLFWYQQALGQGPEFLTYFQNEAQLDKSGLPSDRFFAERPEGSVSTLKIQRTQQEDSAVYLCASSPPPGLAGGPSYNEQFFGPGTRLTVL.

The V gene is TRBV5-1, the J gene TRBJ2-1, with 10 bases lining up with TRBD2. The junction had 15 bases not matched to a gene; V was cut back by 3 bases and J by 9 bases. Germline V gene lookup returns CDR1 SGHRS and CDR2 YFSETQ. CDR3 length: 17 amino acids. CDR3 residues: CASSSSGRKFSFGEQFF. The CDR3 nucleotides read TGCGCCAGCAGCTCTAGCGGGAGAAAATTTTCTTTTGGTGAGCAGTTCTTC.

The CDR3 DNA reads as TGTGCCAGCAGTTTCGGTGGGAGGCCTTTGGGGGAGCAGTACTTC. It translates to CASSFGGRPLGEQYF. The J gene is TRBJ2-7, the V gene TRBV27; possibly TRBD2 for D (6 bases). The CDR3 runs to 15 residues. V lost 3 bases and J lost 7, with 19 bases in between. Germline CDR1 is MNHEY and CDR2 is SMNVEV (reference sequence).

The chain has TRBV9 and TRBJ2-7; 7 bases fit TRBD2. V shed 0 bases, J shed 3 bases, and the junction held 9 bases outside the gene matches. Germline CDR1 and CDR2: SGDLS and YYNGEE. This CDR3 comprises 16 residues. For the CDR3, the DNA is TGTGCCAGCAGCGTAGCTTCGGGAGGCCCGGGCTACGAGCAGTACTTC. This gives the protein CASSVASGGPGYEQYF.

V usage is TRBV27 and J usage is TRBJ2-2; D unclear. The germline CDR1 and CDR2 sequences are MNHEY and SMNVEV (reference sequence). Trimming left V 6 bases short and J 7 bases short, with 12 bases between. The CDR3 length is 13 residues. This CDR3 reads CASSPTLSGELFF. The CDR3 bases are TGTGCCAGCAGCCCAACTCTGAGCGGGGAGCTGTTTTTT.

V gene TRBV4-3 combines with J gene TRBJ2-7; 8 nucleotides agree with TRBD1. The V segment lost 4 bases and the J segment 4 bases; nucleotides outside the gene matches: 6. Germline assignment: CDR1 LGHNA and CDR2 YSLEER. The CDR3 spans 14 residues. Here the CDR3 reads CASSRGQGRYEQYF. The DNA for the CDR3 is TGCGCCAGCAGCCGCGGACAGGGACGGTACGAGCAGTACTTC.

This clone was observed a single time. V and J are TRBV28 and TRBJ2-1; 8 bases fit TRBD1. Germline V gives CDR1 MDHEN, CDR2 SYDVKM. Unmatched junction bases numbered 8, after V lost 6 bases and J lost 4 bases. This CDR3 spans 15 amino acids. CDR3 region: CASRERQGTYNEQFF. CDR3 sequence (DNA): TGTGCCAGCAGAGAGCGACAGGGGACTTACAATGAGCAGTTCTTC. The full variable domain, completed using reference TRBV28 and TRBJ2-1, is DVKVTQSSRYLVKRTGEKVFLECVQDMDHENMFWYRQDPGLGLRLIYFSYDVKMKEKGDIPEGYSVSREKKERFSLILESASTNQTSMYLCASRERQGTYNEQFFGPGTRLTVL.

The rearrangement joins TRBV9 to TRBJ2-3, with 10 nucleotides matching TRBD2. CDR1 and CDR2 (germline): SGDLS, YYNGEE. The CDR3 runs to 15 residues. Trimming removed 3 bases from V and 4 bases from J; junction bases left unmatched: 5. This CDR3 reads CASSGSGRPSDTQYF. The CDR3 DNA reads as TGTGCCAGCAGCGGTAGCGGGAGGCCCTCAGATACGCAGTATTTT. The variable domain in full, completed from reference TRBV9 and TRBJ2-3, reads DSGVTQTPKHLITATGQRVTLRCSPRSGDLSVYWYQQSLDQGLQFLIQYYNGEERAKGNILERFSAQQFPDLHSELNLSSLELGDSALYFCASSGSGRPSDTQYFGPGTRLTVL.

The rearrangement uses TRBV7-7 and TRBJ2-1, with 9 nucleotides matching TRBD2. CDR1 is SSHAT, CDR2 FNYEAQ, per germline (reference sequence). This CDR3 has 15 residues. Trimming took 3 bases from V and 5 from J; bases not matched to a gene: 5. The CDR3 nucleotides are TGTGCCAGCAGCTTCGGGACTAGCAGTAACAATGAGCAGTTCTTC. Translated: CASSFGTSSNNEQFF.

The rearrangement uses TRBV6-6 and TRBJ1-2; no clear D gene. The CDR3 totals 15 residues. The germline V and J ends were trimmed by 6 bases and 4 bases, with 18 bases remaining between them. Germline values: CDR1 MNHNY, CDR2 SVGAGI (reference sequence). The CDR3 DNA follows: TGTGCCAGCAGGGGCTTTGGGGAGACGGTCTATGGCTACACCTTC. It is translated as CASRGFGETVYGYTF.

The V call is TRBV4-1, the J call TRBJ2-1; 8 bases map to TRBD1. Germline V gene data show CDR1 as MGHRA and CDR2 as YSYEKL. The length of the CDR3 is 16 residues. V was pared by 3 bases and J by 3 bases, with 7 bases of the junction left unmatched. The DNA for the CDR3 is TGCGCCAGCAGCCAGGAGGGGACAGGAGACTACAATGAGCAGTTCTTC. Protein product: CASSQEGTGDYNEQFF.

Points on this clone: Other DNA sequences in the same sample also yield this CDR3. In nucleotides, the CDR3 is TGTGCCAGCAGTGAAGGACGTCGTGGAAACACCATATATTTT. Protein product: CASSEGRRGNTIYF. The chain joins TRBV2 to TRBJ1-3; unclear D gene. Trimming shortened V by 1 base and J by 3 bases, and 7 bases separated the two germline ends. CDR3 length: 14 residues. The germline CDR1 and CDR2 sequences are SNHLY and FYNNEI.

This clone was observed once. The chain has TRBV9 and TRBJ2-1; 8 nucleotides line up with TRBD1. Losses at the gene ends were 1 base for V and 2 bases for J; bases not matched to a gene: 5. Germline V gives CDR1 SGDLS, CDR2 YYNGEE. The CDR3 has 16 residues. For the CDR3, the DNA is TGTGCCAGCAGCGTAAGGTCAGGGGGCCCCTACAATGAGCAGTTCTTC. Protein: CASSVRSGGPYNEQFF.

The rearrangement uses TRBV2 and TRBJ2-3; no clear D. Germline loops: CDR1 SNHLY, CDR2 FYNNEI. V lost 7 bases to trimming and J lost 5 bases, with 4 bases between them. The CDR3 is 10 amino acids. The CDR3 nucleotides are TGTGCCAGCATGTTAGATACGCAGTATTTT. It specifies CASMLDTQYF.

On this clone itself: Other DNA sequences in this specimen translate into the identical CDR3. The chain links TRBV6-5 to TRBJ1-2; 7 nucleotides match TRBD1. With 0 bases clipped from V and 5 bases from J, the junction kept 3 bases outside the gene matches. The germline CDR1 and CDR2 sequences are MNHEY and SVGAGI. The CDR3 consists of 14 residues. In nucleotides, the CDR3 is TGTGCCAGCAGTTACTCAGAGGGGGCATATGGCTACACCTTC. Encoded protein: CASSYSEGAYGYTF.

The chain recombines TRBV7-9 with TRBJ1-1; D is uncertain. This CDR3 is 14 amino acids long. Germline assignment: CDR1 SEHNR and CDR2 FQNEAQ (reference sequence). V dropped 1 base and J dropped 1 base, with 7 bases sitting between them. The CDR3 reads CASSLVQQNTEAFF. CDR3 DNA: TGTGCCAGCAGCTTAGTCCAACAGAACACTGAAGCTTTCTTT.

The chain carries TRBV7-5 and TRBJ1-2. TRBV7-5 is a pseudogene locus. The CDR3 has 12 residues. CDR3 DNA: TGTGCCAGCAGCTTGGGGGGCCGTGGCTACACCTTC. Amino acids: CASSLGGRGYTF.

The V call is TRBV6-5, the J call TRBJ2-1; D call uncertain. This CDR3 has 15 residues. Between the trimmed V and J ends, which lost 0 bases and 6 bases, there was a span of 12 bases. Germline values: CDR1 MNHEY, CDR2 SVGAGI. The CDR3 reads CASSYSLALSNEQFF. CDR3 sequence (DNA): TGTGCCAGCAGTTACTCGCTGGCCCTATCCAATGAGCAGTTCTTC.

This clone was seen more than once but under ten times. The chain employs TRBV4-2 and TRBJ1-2; maybe TRBD1 (5 bases). Trimming removed 0 bases at V and 4 bases at J, with 12 bases between. Germline V gene lookup returns CDR1 LGHNA and CDR2 YNFKEQ. CDR3 size: 15 residues. The CDR3 is CASSQERGGSYGYTF. Here the CDR3 DNA reads TGTGCCAGCAGCCAAGAGCGGGGCGGAAGCTATGGCTACACCTTC.

The chain employs TRBV7-9 and TRBJ2-7; TRBD1 is a possible D gene (7 bases). V was pared by 2 bases and J by 5 bases, with 25 bases between. The CDR3 is made up of 18 amino acids. Germline V gene lookup returns CDR1 SEHNR and CDR2 FQNEAQ (reference sequence). The CDR3 bases are TGTGCCAGCAGCTTATGGGGCGTGGCAGGGGGGTATTTCCACGAGCAGTACTTC. Amino acid sequence: CASSLWGVAGGYFHEQYF. The complete variable domain, with remaining parts taken from reference TRBV7-9 and TRBJ2-7, reads DTGVSQNPRHKITKRGQNVTFRCDPISEHNRLYWYRQTLGQGPEFLTYFQNEAQLEKSRLLSDRFSAERPKGSFSTLEIQRTEQGDSAMYLCASSLWGVAGGYFHEQYFGPGTRLTVT.